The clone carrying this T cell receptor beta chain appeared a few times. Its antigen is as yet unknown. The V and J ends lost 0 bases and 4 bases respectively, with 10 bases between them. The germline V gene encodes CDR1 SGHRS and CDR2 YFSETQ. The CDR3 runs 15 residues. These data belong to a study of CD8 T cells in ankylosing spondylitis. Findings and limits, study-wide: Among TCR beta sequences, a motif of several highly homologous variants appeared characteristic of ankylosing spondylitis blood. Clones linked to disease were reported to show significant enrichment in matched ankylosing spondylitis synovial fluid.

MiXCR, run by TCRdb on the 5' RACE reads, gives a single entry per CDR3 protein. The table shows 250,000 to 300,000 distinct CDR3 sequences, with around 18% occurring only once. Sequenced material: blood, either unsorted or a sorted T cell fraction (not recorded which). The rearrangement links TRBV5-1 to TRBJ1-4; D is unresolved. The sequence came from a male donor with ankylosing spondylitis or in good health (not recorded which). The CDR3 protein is CASSLEGRGNEKLFF. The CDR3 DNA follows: TGCGCCAGCAGCTTGGAGGGCAGAGGTAATGAAAAACTGTTTTTT.